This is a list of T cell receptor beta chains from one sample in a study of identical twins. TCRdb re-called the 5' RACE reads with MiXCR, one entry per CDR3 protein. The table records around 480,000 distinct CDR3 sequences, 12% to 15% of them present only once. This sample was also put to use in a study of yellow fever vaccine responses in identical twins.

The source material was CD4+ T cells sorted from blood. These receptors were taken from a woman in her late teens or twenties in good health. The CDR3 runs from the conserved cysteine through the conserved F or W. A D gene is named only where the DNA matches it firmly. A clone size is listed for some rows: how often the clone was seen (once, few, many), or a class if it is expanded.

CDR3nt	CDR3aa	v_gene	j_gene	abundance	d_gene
TGTGCCAGCAGCCCAAATTCCGTGACTAGTGTCTTAAGCACAGATACGCAGTATTTT	CASSPNSVTSVLSTDTQYF	TRBV11-2	TRBJ2-3	few	.
TGCAGTGCTCGGGACCCCCGCTCCTACAATGAGCAGTTCTTC	CSARDPRSYNEQFF	TRBV20-1	TRBJ2-1	few	.
TGCGCCAGCAGCCCGGACCAATGGGGGACACGATCCAAAGAGACCCAGTACTTC	CASSPDQWGTRSKETQYF	TRBV5-1	TRBJ2-5	.	.
TGTGCCAGCAGGTACAGGGAAGTAACTCCGCACTCCTACGAGCAGTACTTC	CASRYREVTPHSYEQYF	TRBV2	TRBJ2-7	.	.
TGTGCCAGCAGCCTCCCAGGAGTTATGCGCGAGCAGTACTTC	CASSLPGVMREQYF	TRBV2	TRBJ2-7	few	.
TGTGCCAGCAGCTCCACCGGCAGGGGGCTTTCACCCCTCCACTTT	CASSSTGRGLSPLHF	TRBV5-8	TRBJ1-6	few	TRBD1
TGTGCCAGCAGTGAGAGTGGGACCGGCCTCAGTGGGGAGACCCAGTACTTC	CASSESGTGLSGETQYF	TRBV25-1	TRBJ2-5	.	.
TGTGCCAGCAGTTCTGGGACAAAATACAATGAGCAGTTCTTC	CASSSGTKYNEQFF	TRBV6-5	TRBJ2-1	few	.
TGTGCCAGCAGTGATCGTACTCGGGGCCAATACGAGCAGTACTTC	CASSDRTRGQYEQYF	TRBV6-2/TRBV6-3	TRBJ2-7	few	.
TGTGCCACCGAATCGACCGTTGAAGCTTTCTTT	CATESTVEAFF	TRBV6-5	TRBJ1-1	few	.
TGTGCCAGCAGCCAAGGGTCGGGGACTAATCAGCCCCAGCATTTT	CASSQGSGTNQPQHF	TRBV3-1	TRBJ1-5	.	.
TGTGCCAGCAGCTTGAGTCCAGCCTACTACGAGCAGTACTTC	CASSLSPAYYEQYF	TRBV7-2	TRBJ2-7	.	.
TGCGCCAGCAGCCGGACGGACAGGGTTTCTGGGGCCAACGTCCTGACTTTC	CASSRTDRVSGANVLTF	TRBV5-1	TRBJ2-6	.	TRBD1
TGCGCCAGCAGCCAGGGACTAGCGAGTTACAATGAGCAGTTCTTC	CASSQGLASYNEQFF	TRBV4-3	TRBJ2-1	few	TRBD2
TGCAGTGCTCATCCACAGGGGGGCCCCTACGAGCAGTACTTC	CSAHPQGGPYEQYF	TRBV20-1	TRBJ2-7	many	TRBD1
TGTGCCAGCAGCCCCGGACAATTGGCCTACGAGCAGTACTTC	CASSPGQLAYEQYF	TRBV11-2	TRBJ2-7	.	.
TGTGCCAGCAGCGTCCGACAGGGGGAAGAGACCCAGTACTTC	CASSVRQGEETQYF	TRBV9	TRBJ2-5	.	TRBD1
TGTGCCAGCAGTCCCCGCCTCGACTCCTACGAGCAGTACTTC	CASSPRLDSYEQYF	TRBV12-3/TRBV12-4	TRBJ2-7	many	.
TGCGCCAGCAGCCAAGCACTCTTGGATACGCAGTATTTT	CASSQALLDTQYF	TRBV4-3	TRBJ2-3	.	.
TGTGCCAGCAGCCTTACTACAGGGGCCATCTCCTACGAGCAGTACTTC	CASSLTTGAISYEQYF	TRBV16	TRBJ2-7	.	TRBD1